A selection of T cell receptor beta chains follows, all from one sample in a study of cytomegalovirus exposure and HLA in healthy donors. Assay: immunoSEQ multiplex PCR; the TCRdb copy retains only in-frame clones and omits some. The sample has about 160,000 clones; 82% are singletons. Sequencing input: PBMCs. The origin of the receptors is a male donor in good health and CMV-seronegative. CDR3s include the opening cysteine and the closing phenylalanine or tryptophan. Each record gives: D gene, clone size, CDR3 length, V gene, J gene, CDR3 protein, CDR3 DNA. A D gene is named only where the DNA matches it firmly. For some rows the clone size is stated as once, few or many, or as a class when expanded; others skip it.

D: .; size: .; length: 12; V: TRBV19; J: TRBJ2-5; CDR3: CASSNIQETQYF; DNA: TGTGCCAGTAGTAACATCCAAGAGACCCAGTACTTC
D: .; size: .; length: 16; V: TRBV21-1; J: TRBJ2-5; CDR3: CASSVEGTEVGETQYF; DNA: TGTGCCAGCAGCGTCGAAGGGACAGAGGTGGGAGAGACCCAGTACTTC
D: TRBD1; size: .; length: 11; V: TRBV6-4; J: TRBJ1-1; CDR3: CSRRDREEAFF; DNA: TGTTCGAGGCGAGACAGGGAGGAAGCTTTCTTT
D: .; size: .; length: 12; V: TRBV6-6; J: TRBJ1-4; CDR3: CASRRLGGKLFF; DNA: TGTGCCAGCAGGAGACTGGGGGGGAAACTGTTTTTT
D: .; size: .; length: 16; V: TRBV7-9; J: TRBJ1-2; CDR3: CASSLGLGMENYGYTF; DNA: TGTGCCAGCAGCTTAGGTCTCGGGATGGAGAACTATGGCTACACCTTC
D: TRBD2; size: .; length: 15; V: TRBV28; J: TRBJ2-3; CDR3: CASSPGLASTDTQYF; DNA: TGTGCCAGCAGTCCGGGACTAGCTAGCACAGATACGCAGTATTTT
D: TRBD2; size: .; length: 14; V: TRBV7-8; J: TRBJ2-1; CDR3: CASSPSGGAGEQFF; DNA: TGTGCCAGCAGCCCCAGCGGGGGGGCCGGTGAGCAGTTCTTC
D: TRBD2; size: .; length: 12; V: TRBV6-4; J: TRBJ2-1; CDR3: CASSDVSGGQFF; DNA: TGTGCCAGCAGTGACGTTTCGGGGGGGCAGTTCTTC
D: .; size: .; length: 14; V: TRBV9; J: TRBJ1-1; CDR3: CASSVGSVNTEAFF; DNA: TGTGCCAGCAGCGTAGGTTCAGTGAACACTGAAGCTTTCTTT
D: .; size: .; length: 14; V: TRBV10-3; J: TRBJ2-1; CDR3: CAITKSNSYNEQFF; DNA: TGTGCCATCACTAAGAGCAACTCCTACAATGAGCAGTTCTTC
D: .; size: .; length: 13; V: TRBV9; J: TRBJ1-1; CDR3: CASSPGVNTEAFF; DNA: TGTGCCAGCTCCCCCGGGGTGAACACTGAAGCTTTCTTT
D: .; size: few; length: 13; V: TRBV27; J: TRBJ2-1; CDR3: CASSSFFYNEQFF; DNA: TGTGCCAGCAGTTCCTTTTTCTACAATGAGCAGTTCTTC
D: TRBD2; size: .; length: 18; V: TRBV28; J: TRBJ2-2; CDR3: CASRLAGGLKGNTGELFF; DNA: TGTGCCAGCAGGCTAGCGGGAGGATTAAAGGGCAACACCGGGGAGCTGTTTTTT
D: TRBD2; size: .; length: 18; V: TRBV2; J: TRBJ2-2; CDR3: CASSKLAGGLSKAGELFF; DNA: TGTGCCAGCAGCAAACTAGCGGGGGGCCTTTCCAAAGCCGGGGAGCTGTTTTTT
D: TRBD1; size: .; length: 16; V: TRBV9; J: TRBJ1-1; CDR3: CASSVEGTGVEGKAFF; DNA: TGTGCCAGCAGCGTAGAAGGGACAGGGGTAGAGGGGAAAGCTTTCTTT
D: .; size: .; length: 14; V: TRBV6-4; J: TRBJ2-3; CDR3: CASSHEAQTDTQYF; DNA: TGTGCCAGCAGTCACGAGGCACAAACAGATACGCAGTATTTT
D: TRBD1; size: .; length: 14; V: TRBV6-1; J: TRBJ2-7; CDR3: CASSAGTGGGEQYF; DNA: TGTGCCAGCAGCGCCGGGACAGGGGGCGGCGAGCAGTACTTC
D: .; size: .; length: 15; V: TRBV5-4; J: TRBJ2-7; CDR3: CASSLEAARTYEQYF; DNA: TGTGCCAGCAGCTTAGAGGCAGCAAGAACTTACGAGCAGTACTTC
D: .; size: .; length: 15; V: TRBV5-1; J: TRBJ2-3; CDR3: CASSLAPGGTDTQYF; DNA: TGCGCCAGCAGCTTGGCACCAGGGGGCACAGATACGCAGTATTTT
D: .; size: .; length: 14; V: TRBV10-3; J: TRBJ2-1; CDR3: CAISTLTGGNEQFF; DNA: TGTGCCATCAGTACCCTAACAGGTGGCAATGAGCAGTTCTTC
D: .; size: .; length: 13; V: TRBV7-9; J: TRBJ1-6; CDR3: CASRGDSNSPLHF; DNA: TGTGCCAGCCGCGGGGACTCTAATTCACCCCTCCACTTT
D: .; size: few; length: 15; V: TRBV6-4; J: TRBJ2-1; CDR3: CASSDSPQATHEQFF; DNA: TGTGCCAGCAGTGACTCCCCACAGGCGACGCATGAGCAGTTCTTC
D: .; size: .; length: 12; V: TRBV2; J: TRBJ2-1; CDR3: CASSASFSEQFF; DNA: TGTGCCAGCAGCGCGTCTTTTTCTGAGCAGTTCTTC
D: TRBD1; size: .; length: 15; V: TRBV5-4; J: TRBJ2-7; CDR3: CASSRDGTGIYEQYF; DNA: TGTGCCAGCAGCCGAGACGGGACAGGGATCTACGAGCAGTACTTC
D: TRBD1; size: .; length: 14; V: TRBV28; J: TRBJ1-5; CDR3: CASIPPGQNQPQHF; DNA: TGTGCCAGCATCCCCCCGGGACAGAATCAGCCCCAGCATTTT
D: .; size: .; length: 14; V: TRBV25-1; J: TRBJ2-7; CDR3: CATESLGNTYEQYF; DNA: TGTGCCACCGAATCACTAGGCAATACCTACGAGCAGTACTTC
D: .; size: .; length: 13; V: TRBV5-5; J: TRBJ1-6; CDR3: CASSFSGNSPLHF; DNA: TGTGCCAGCAGCTTTTCGGGAAATTCACCCCTCCACTTT
D: .; size: .; length: 17; V: TRBV9; J: TRBJ2-1; CDR3: CASSVVGRGLGENEQFF; DNA: TGTGCCAGCAGCGTAGTGGGACGGGGACTGGGGGAGAATGAGCAGTTCTTC
D: TRBD2; size: .; length: 14; V: TRBV5-8; J: TRBJ2-3; CDR3: CASLAEPWWDTQYF; DNA: TGTGCCAGCCTAGCGGAGCCATGGTGGGATACGCAGTATTTT